Included here is one T cell receptor beta chain sequence, with context. CDR1 is LGHNT and CDR2 is FRNRAP in the germline V gene. CDR3 length: 12 residues. V gave up 7 bases and J gave up 6 bases, with 12 bases separating them. This sample stems from a study of cytomegalovirus exposure and HLA in healthy donors. PCR amplification relied on 60 Vbeta primers (plus 13 Jbeta primers). TCRdb keeps only in-frame clones here, not all; method: immunoSEQ multiplex PCR. The sample has about 300,000 clones, around 86% seen once. The sequenced material came from PBMCs. The rearrangement joins TRBV12-5 to TRBJ1-1; D is unresolved. The receptor was isolated from a man between 35 and 55 years old in good health and CMV-seropositive. The CDR3 sequence is CASALPGSEAFF. The CDR3 nucleotides read TGTGCTAGTGCTCTCCCGGGGTCTGAAGCTTTCTTT.